These 19 T cell receptor beta chains share one sample of origin, sequenced in a study of post-analysis software for immune sequencing data. Study-wide points: With TRBV5-6, TRBV5-1 and TRBV20-1 included, roughly five TRBV segments were more frequent in patients than in controls.

Researchers reported that TCR beta cDNA libraries carried unique molecular identifiers. Via MiXCR, TCRdb re-called the PCR reads, giving one row per CDR3 protein. The repertoire consists of about 770,000 distinct CDR3 sequences, with about half occurring once and the leading ten covering over 4.5%. No antigen is known for these receptors. The specimen was blood. The receptors shown here come from a girl aged 10 to 17 with multiple sclerosis.

The CDR3 is CSALRDLATANIQYF. DNA of the CDR3: TGCAGTGCCCTGCGGGACTTGGCGACCGCAAACATTCAGTACTTC. The V and J genes are TRBV20-1 and TRBJ2-4, with D possibly being TRBD2 (6 bases). The germline CDR1 and CDR2 sequences are DFQATT and SNEGSKA (reference sequence). This CDR3 region has 15 residues. V was shortened by 6 bases and J by 6 bases, with 21 bases between the two germline ends.

This clonotype was observed a few times. The CDR3, as DNA: TGCAGTGCTAGAGACCGACTAGCGGGAACCTACAATGAGCAGTTCTTC. Translation gives CSARDRLAGTYNEQFF. V usage is TRBV20-1 and J usage is TRBJ2-1; 11 nucleotides line up with TRBD2. The junction had 3 bases not matched to a gene; V was cut back by 0 bases and J by 2 bases. The CDR3 contains 16 residues. Germline V gene data show CDR1 as DFQATT and CDR2 as SNEGSKA (reference sequence).

This chain joins TRBV4-1 and TRBJ2-1; 7 bases map to TRBD2. V lost 0 bases and J lost 2; bases outside the gene matches: 1. The germline V gene has CDR1 MGHRA and CDR2 YSYEKL. The CDR3 is made up of 15 amino acids. The CDR3 bases are TGCGCCAGCAGCCAAGATGGACTAGCCTACAATGAGCAGTTCTTC. Amino acid sequence: CASSQDGLAYNEQFF.

As for this clonotype: Since a much larger clone is just one base distant, this may be a read error. The gene calls are TRBV27 and TRBJ1-1; 8 bases agree with TRBD1. The CDR3 runs to 14 residues. The germline gives CDR1 MNHEY, CDR2 SMNVEV (reference sequence). The CDR3 region has the DNA TGTGCCAGCAGTTACAGGGGGGGGAACACTGAAACTTTCTTT. Encoded protein: CASSYRGGNTETFF.

The sample holds many counts of this clonotype. This chain joins TRBV20-1 and TRBJ2-7, with D unclear. Germline V gives CDR1 DFQATT, CDR2 SNEGSKA (reference sequence). This CDR3 contains 12 residues. Trimming removed 5 bases from V and 2 bases from J, with 10 bases in between. Here the CDR3 reads CSASRLAYEQYF. CDR3 coding DNA: TGCAGTGCTTCCCGACTGGCCTACGAGCAGTACTTC.

The chain has TRBV29-1 and TRBJ2-2; perhaps TRBD2 as D (6 bases). The CDR3 has 14 residues. The ends were cut back, 6 bases at V and 0 bases at J, with 11 bases in the middle. Germline CDR1 SQVTM, CDR2 ANQGSEA. The CDR3 DNA reads as TGCAGCGTGGGACTTGCAGCGAACACCGGGGAGCTGTTTTTT. It is translated as CSVGLAANTGELFF.

The gene calls are TRBV28 and TRBJ1-2; D possibly corresponds to TRBD1 (5 bases). The CDR3 is 15 residues long. Trimming cost V 5 bases and J 0 bases, with 13 bases left between them. The germline CDR1 and CDR2 sequences are MDHEN and SYDVKM. The CDR3 region has the DNA TGTGCCAGCAGTCCCCCGCCGGGGGCTAACTATGGCTACACCTTC. Amino acids: CASSPPPGANYGYTF.

The rearrangement links TRBV5-1 to TRBJ2-1; TRBD2 matches 7 bases. CDR1 SGHRS and CDR2 YFSETQ come from the germline V gene. The CDR3 loop spans 15 amino acids. The junction had 7 bases not matched to a gene; V was cut back by 2 bases and J by 5 bases. CDR3 in DNA: TGCGCCAGCAGCTTCTCCAGCGGGAACCACAATGAGCAGTTCTTC. Residues: CASSFSSGNHNEQFF.

The genes are TRBV14 and TRBJ2-3, with 8 bases matching TRBD1. Looked up from germline, CDR1 is SGHDN and CDR2 is FVKESK. The CDR3 spans 17 residues. The ends lost 1 base at V and 2 bases at J; junction bases unmatched: 8. This CDR3 is CASSQGRTGKVTDTQYF. The CDR3, as DNA: TGTGCCAGCAGCCAAGGGAGGACAGGGAAGGTCACAGATACGCAGTATTTT.

The CDR3 here is CASSFTLAGGSEQYF. The CDR3 DNA reads as TGTGCCAGCAGTTTCACACTAGCGGGAGGAAGCGAGCAGTACTTC. The J gene is TRBJ2-7, the V gene TRBV27, with 12 bases matching TRBD2. J was trimmed by 6 bases and V by 3 bases; bases with no gene match: 6. Germline V gene sequence: CDR1 MNHEY, CDR2 SMNVEV (reference sequence). CDR3 length: 15 residues.

V and J are TRBV29-1 and TRBJ2-7; TRBD1 aligns across 7 bases. The CDR3 loop spans 12 amino acids. Germline V gives CDR1 SQVTM, CDR2 ANQGSEA. V was clipped by 6 bases and J by 3 bases; unmatched bases: 5. CDR3 nucleotides: TGCAGCGTCGCCGACAGGGTCTACGAGCAGTACTTC. Its translation is CSVADRVYEQYF.

This chain joins TRBV27 and TRBJ1-4; D is undetermined. There are 12 residues in the CDR3. CDR1 and CDR2 (germline): MNHEY, SMNVEV (reference sequence). V lost 3 bases to trimming and J lost 12 bases, with 11 bases between them. CDR3 in amino acids: CASSLIRGELFF. The CDR3 region has the DNA TGTGCCAGCAGTTTGATCCGCGGAGAACTGTTTTTT.

This clonotype has a handful of counts. The chain uses TRBV4-2 and TRBJ2-3; TRBD2 matches 7 bases. Per germline, CDR1 LGHNA and CDR2 YNFKEQ. The CDR3 spans 17 residues. V dropped 2 bases and J dropped 2; count of bases not matched to a gene: 10. The chain's CDR3 is CASSQPGLSGSTDTQYF. DNA for the CDR3: TGTGCCAGCAGCCAACCGGGACTAAGTGGGTCCACAGATACGCAGTATTTT.

This clonotype has more than one count but fewer than ten. The chain employs TRBV5-1 and TRBJ2-1; tentatively, D is TRBD2 (6 bases). The CDR3 spans 14 residues. Germline CDR1 SGHRS, CDR2 YFSETQ. V was pared by 0 bases and J by 10 bases, with 14 bases between. The CDR3 DNA reads as TGCGCCAGCAGCTTGGACGGGAGTGAGAAGGAGCAGTTCTTC. Its protein is CASSLDGSEKEQFF.

The V and J genes are TRBV15 and TRBJ2-1; the match to TRBD2 covers 8 bases. The V segment lost 8 bases and the J segment 5 bases; nucleotides outside the gene matches: 14. In germline, CDR1 is LNHNV, CDR2 YYDKDF (reference sequence). CDR3 size: 16 residues. In DNA form, the CDR3 reads TGTGCCACCCCTAGCCCCGTGCGGGAGGAGAACAATGAGCAGTTCTTC. Protein product: CATPSPVREENNEQFF.

The chain uses TRBV7-2 and TRBJ2-1; 10 positions match TRBD2. This CDR3 region has 15 residues. Germline-derived CDR1 and CDR2 are SGHTA and FQGNSA. The V and J ends lost 1 base and 8 bases, in that order; junction bases with no gene match: 5. The CDR3 nucleotides are TGTGCCAGCAGCTTAGAGGCTAGCGGGAGTTATGAGCAGTTCTTC. This gives the protein CASSLEASGSYEQFF.

The chain has TRBV20-1 and TRBJ2-3, with D possibly matching TRBD2 (6 bases). Trimming took 2 bases from V and 4 from J, leaving 10 bases between them. CDR3 length: 13 residues. Germline-derived CDR1 and CDR2 are DFQATT and SNEGSKA (reference sequence). The CDR3 DNA sequence: TGCAGTGCTAGAATACTAGCTGCAGATACGCAGTATTTT. Its translation: CSARILAADTQYF.

This clonotype was found a few times. The chain carries TRBV6-5 and TRBJ2-1; TRBD1 matches 9 bases. CDR1 MNHEY and CDR2 SVGAGI come from the germline V gene. The CDR3 spans 11 residues. Trimming cost V 6 bases and J 15 bases; bases outside gene matches: 6. The CDR3 region has the DNA TGTGCCAGCAGCGGTGGGACAGGGTGGTTCTTC. Protein: CASSGGTGWFF.

This clonotype was detected a few times. The V call is TRBV11-2, the J call TRBJ2-1; 9 nucleotides line up with TRBD1. Germline trimming cut 4 bases from V and 9 bases from J; bases unmatched to any gene: 13. The CDR3 is made up of 16 amino acids. The germline V gene has CDR1 SGHAT and CDR2 FQNNGV. The CDR3: CASSSPPRDRAVEQFF. DNA for the CDR3: TGTGCCAGCAGCTCCCCTCCCCGGGACAGGGCCGTTGAGCAGTTCTTC.